This TCR beta chain is drawn from a study of T cell responses to AZD1222 COVID-19 vaccine. The V gene lost 5 bases and the J gene lost 8 bases, with 13 bases spanning the gap. The germline V gene has CDR1 SEHNR and CDR2 FQNEAQ (reference sequence). This CDR3 is built from 14 residues. Using immunoSEQ multiplex PCR, the repertoire was profiled, and TCRdb retains in-frame clones only, with some absent. In the table there are approximately 88,000 clones, 75% to 95% of which are singletons. General study results and limits: Repertoire samples came only from after the peak T cell response. Spike-wide coverage was observed for vaccine-associated CD4 TCRs, with dominant responses at 160-218 and 743-854. Seropositive AZD1222 recipients at baseline numbered only 5 to 7. Donors skewed white British and female; clonal diversity was possibly underestimated.

With respect to this clone: Antigen specificity is unknown.

Sequenced material: peripheral blood, taken 28 days after the second AZD1222 dose. The receptor comes from an adult who received the AZD1222 COVID-19 vaccine. The chain links TRBV7-9 to TRBJ1-6; TRBD1 is a possible D gene (5 bases). The CDR3 reads CASSSRDQDSPLHF. The DNA of the CDR3 is TGTGCCAGCAGCAGCCGGGACCAGGATTCACCCCTCCACTTT.